Described below is a single T cell receptor (beta chain) sequence and its context. These data originate in a study of CD8 T cells in ankylosing spondylitis. CDR3 length: 15 amino acids. Germline V lookup: CDR1 SGHTA, CDR2 FQGNSA. V shed 5 bases and J shed 6 bases, with 17 bases lying between them. TCRdb reprocessed the 5' RACE reads via MiXCR and lists one record per CDR3 protein. The sample holds approximately 350,000 distinct CDR3 sequences, 20% to 25% seen once. The sample was blood, either unsorted or a sorted T cell fraction (not recorded which). This receptor was obtained from a male donor with ankylosing spondylitis or in good health (not recorded which). This chain links TRBV7-2 with TRBJ2-1; D remains ambiguous. In DNA form, the CDR3 reads TGTGCCAGCAGCCCAAGCGACTGGGCGCTCAATGAGCAGTTCTTC. It codes for CASSPSDWALNEQFF.